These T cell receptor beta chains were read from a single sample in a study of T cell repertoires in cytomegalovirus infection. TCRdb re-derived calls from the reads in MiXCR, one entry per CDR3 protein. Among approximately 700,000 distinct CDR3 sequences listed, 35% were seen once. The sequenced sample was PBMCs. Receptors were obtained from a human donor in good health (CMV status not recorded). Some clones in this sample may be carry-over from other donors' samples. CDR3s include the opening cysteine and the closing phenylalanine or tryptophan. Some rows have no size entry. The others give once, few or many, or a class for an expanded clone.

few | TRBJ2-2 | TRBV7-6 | CASTPSLNTGELFF
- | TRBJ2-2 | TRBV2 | CASSDWTSGVGGELFF
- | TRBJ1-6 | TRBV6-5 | CATHRLQNSPLHF
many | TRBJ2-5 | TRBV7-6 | CASSLRSGDWGETQYF
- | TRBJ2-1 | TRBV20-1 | CSASRRGGSYNEQFF
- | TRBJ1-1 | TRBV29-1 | CSADSGDGDTEAFF
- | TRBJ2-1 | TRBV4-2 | CASSQARDRAYNEQFF
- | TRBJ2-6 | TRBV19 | CASSTAGSGANVLTF
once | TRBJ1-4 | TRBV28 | CASRVTGVPLDEKLFF
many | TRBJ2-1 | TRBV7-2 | CASSLRALSSYNEQFF
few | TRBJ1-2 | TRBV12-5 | CASGSPGGYGYTF
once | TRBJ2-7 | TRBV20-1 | CSARVQGVKNERYF
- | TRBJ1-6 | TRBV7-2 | CASSYGRGANSPLHF
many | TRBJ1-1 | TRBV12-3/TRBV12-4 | CASSLAGPEAFF
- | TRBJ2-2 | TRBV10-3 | CATGIANTGELFF
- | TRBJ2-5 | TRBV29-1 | CSVQTWTAEGGETQYF
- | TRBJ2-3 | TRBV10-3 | CAISYTSGGADTQYF
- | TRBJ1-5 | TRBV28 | CASRAGQDHQPQHF
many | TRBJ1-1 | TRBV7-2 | CASKGRVATEAFF
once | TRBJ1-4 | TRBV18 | CASSRANEKLFF
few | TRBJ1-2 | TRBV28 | CASSFQRANYGYTF
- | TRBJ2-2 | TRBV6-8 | CASSVRQVNTGELFF
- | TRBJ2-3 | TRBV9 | CASSVLADGQYF
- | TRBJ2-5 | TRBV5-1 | CASSLERGPRETQYF
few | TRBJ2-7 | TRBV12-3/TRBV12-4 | CASSLGENEQYF
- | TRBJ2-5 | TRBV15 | CATSSHSQGQETQYF
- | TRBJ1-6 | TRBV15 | CATSDGGGLPSPLHF
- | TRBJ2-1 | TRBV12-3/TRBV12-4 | CASSLRASFNEQFF
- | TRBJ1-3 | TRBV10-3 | CAISGNTGGEGGNTIYF
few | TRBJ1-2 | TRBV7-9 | CASSTVPGTDLVNYGYTF
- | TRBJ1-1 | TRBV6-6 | CASRYSIRLVMNTEAFF
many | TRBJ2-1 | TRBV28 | CASSPLAGVGYNEQFF
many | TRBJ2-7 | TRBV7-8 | CASSLARFDPDEQYF
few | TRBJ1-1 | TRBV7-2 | CASSLALTVRSRNTEAFF
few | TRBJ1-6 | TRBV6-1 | CASNSLGTANSPLHF
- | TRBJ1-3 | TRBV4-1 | CASSQDEVDSGNTIYF
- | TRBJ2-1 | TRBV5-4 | CASSAPDNPARQFF
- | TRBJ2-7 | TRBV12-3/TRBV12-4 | CASRTAGRPGDHEQSF
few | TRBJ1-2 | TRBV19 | CASSVSGVGYTF
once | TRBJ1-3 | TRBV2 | CASSGTDARGNTIYF
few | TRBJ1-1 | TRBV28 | CASSSPGQGVTTEAFF
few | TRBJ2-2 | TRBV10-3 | CAITKTSGNTGELFF
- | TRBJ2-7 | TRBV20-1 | CSAGRGTGRNYEQYF
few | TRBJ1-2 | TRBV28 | CASSIVGRARNGYTF
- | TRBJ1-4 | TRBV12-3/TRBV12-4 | CASRKTWGPNEKLFF
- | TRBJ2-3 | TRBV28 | CASSSSDIAGSDTQYF
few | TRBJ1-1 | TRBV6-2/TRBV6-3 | CASSYSTFGFETEAFF
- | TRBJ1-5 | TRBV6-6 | CASSADRVQPQHF
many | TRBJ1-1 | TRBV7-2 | CASSLGGQENTEAFF
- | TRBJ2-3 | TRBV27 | CASSLRAGGPGGTDTQYF
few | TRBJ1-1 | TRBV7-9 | CASSPRPVPEAFF
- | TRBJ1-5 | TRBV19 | CASRSCTQPQHF
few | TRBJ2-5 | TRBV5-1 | CASSLAGLLEETQYF
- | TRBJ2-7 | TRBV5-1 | CASSLAAGLANYEQYF
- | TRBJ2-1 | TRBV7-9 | CASSSPKGLAENNEQFF
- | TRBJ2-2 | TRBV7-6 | CASSLRGKLAENTGELFF
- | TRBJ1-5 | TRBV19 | CASSPSGGKQPQHF
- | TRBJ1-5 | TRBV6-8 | CASRQGYNQPQHF